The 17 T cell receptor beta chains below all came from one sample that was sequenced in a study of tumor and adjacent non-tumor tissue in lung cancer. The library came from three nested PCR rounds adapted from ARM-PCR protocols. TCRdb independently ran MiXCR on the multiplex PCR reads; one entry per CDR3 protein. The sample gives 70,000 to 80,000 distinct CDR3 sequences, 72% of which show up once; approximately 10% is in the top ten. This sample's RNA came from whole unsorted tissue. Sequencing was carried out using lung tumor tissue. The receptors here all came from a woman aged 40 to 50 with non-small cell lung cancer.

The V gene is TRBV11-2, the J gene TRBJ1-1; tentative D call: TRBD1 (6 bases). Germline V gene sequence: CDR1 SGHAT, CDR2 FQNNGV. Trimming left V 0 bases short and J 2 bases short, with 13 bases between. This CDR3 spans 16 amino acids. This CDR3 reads CASSLELQGINTEAFF. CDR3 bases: TGTGCCAGCAGCTTAGAGTTACAGGGAATCAACACTGAAGCTTTCTTT.

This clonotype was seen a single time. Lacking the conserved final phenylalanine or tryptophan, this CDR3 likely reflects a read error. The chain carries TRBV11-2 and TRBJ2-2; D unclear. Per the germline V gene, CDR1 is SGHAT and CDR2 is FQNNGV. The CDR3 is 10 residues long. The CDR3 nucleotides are TGTGCCAGCAGCGGAAGGGAACTGTTTTAT. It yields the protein CASSGRELFY.

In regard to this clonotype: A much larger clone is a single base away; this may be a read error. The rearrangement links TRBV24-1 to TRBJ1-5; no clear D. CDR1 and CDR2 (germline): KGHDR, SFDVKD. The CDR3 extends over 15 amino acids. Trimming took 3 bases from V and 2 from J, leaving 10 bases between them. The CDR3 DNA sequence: TGTGCCACCAGTGATCTGGGTGGAGGCAATCAGCCCCAGCATTTT. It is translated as CATSDLGGGNQPQHF.

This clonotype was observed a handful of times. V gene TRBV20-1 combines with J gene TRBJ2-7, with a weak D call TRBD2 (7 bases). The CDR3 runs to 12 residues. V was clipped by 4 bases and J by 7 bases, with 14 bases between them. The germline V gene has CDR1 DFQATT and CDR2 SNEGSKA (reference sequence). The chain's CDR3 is CSATRGAEEQYF. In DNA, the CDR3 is TGCAGTGCTACCCGGGGGGCCGAGGAGCAGTACTTC.

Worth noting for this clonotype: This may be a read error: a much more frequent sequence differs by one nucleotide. The CDR3 reads CASSGNRGRGVNQPQHF. The CDR3 DNA follows: TGTGCCAGCAGTGGAAACAGGGGCAGGGGGGTTAATCAGCCCCAGCATTTT. The chain combines TRBV28 with TRBJ1-5, with TRBD1 identical over 7 bases. The J segment lost 4 bases and the V segment lost 5 bases, leaving 14 bases of the junction unmatched. Germline V gives CDR1 MDHEN, CDR2 SYDVKM. This CDR3 comprises 17 residues.

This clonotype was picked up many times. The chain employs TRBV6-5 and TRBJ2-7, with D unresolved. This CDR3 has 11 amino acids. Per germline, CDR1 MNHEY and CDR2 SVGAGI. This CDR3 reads CGSGRTYEQYF. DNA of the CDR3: TGTGGATCCGGACGGACCTACGAGCAGTACTTC.

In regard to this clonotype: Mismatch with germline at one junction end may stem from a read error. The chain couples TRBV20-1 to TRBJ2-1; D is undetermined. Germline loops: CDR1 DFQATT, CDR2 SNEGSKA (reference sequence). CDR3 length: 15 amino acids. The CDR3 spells CSVRDVVAFDNEQFF. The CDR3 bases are TGCAGTGTTAGAGATGTCGTGGCCTTCGACAATGAGCAGTTCTTC.

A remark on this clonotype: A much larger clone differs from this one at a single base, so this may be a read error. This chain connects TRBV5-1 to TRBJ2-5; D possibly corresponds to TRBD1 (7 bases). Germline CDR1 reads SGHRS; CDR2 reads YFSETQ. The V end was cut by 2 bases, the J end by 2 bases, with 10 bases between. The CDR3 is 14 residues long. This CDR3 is CASSFQGGQETQYF. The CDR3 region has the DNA TGCGCCAGCAGCTTCCAGGGGGGTCAAGAGACCCAGTACTTC.

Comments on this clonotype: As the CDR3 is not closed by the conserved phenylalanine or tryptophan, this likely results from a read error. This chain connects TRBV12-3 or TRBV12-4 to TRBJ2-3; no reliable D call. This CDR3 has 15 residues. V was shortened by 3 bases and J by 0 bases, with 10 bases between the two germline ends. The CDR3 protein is CASSFGNGSTDTQYY. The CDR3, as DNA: TGTGCCAGCAGTTTTGGGAACGGAAGCACAGATACGCAGTATTAT.

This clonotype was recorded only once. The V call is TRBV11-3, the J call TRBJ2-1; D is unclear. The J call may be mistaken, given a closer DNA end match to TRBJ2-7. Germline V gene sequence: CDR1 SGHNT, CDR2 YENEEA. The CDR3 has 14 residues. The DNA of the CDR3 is TGTGCCAGCAGCGAAGACGGGTTCTGCAATGAACAGTACTTC. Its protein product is CASSEDGFCNEQYF.

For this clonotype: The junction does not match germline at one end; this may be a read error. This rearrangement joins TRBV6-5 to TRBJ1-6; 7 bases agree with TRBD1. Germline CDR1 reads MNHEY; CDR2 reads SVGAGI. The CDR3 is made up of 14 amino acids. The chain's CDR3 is CARGRTGVNSPLHF. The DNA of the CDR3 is TGTGCCAGGGGCAGGACAGGCGTAAATTCACCACTCCACTTT.

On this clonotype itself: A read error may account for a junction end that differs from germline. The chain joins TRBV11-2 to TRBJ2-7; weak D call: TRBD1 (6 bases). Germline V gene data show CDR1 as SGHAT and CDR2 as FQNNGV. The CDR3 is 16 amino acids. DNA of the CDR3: TGTGCCGACAGCCCCCTAAGTGGGCAGGGGTACTACAAGCAGTACTTC. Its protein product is CADSPLSGQGYYKQYF. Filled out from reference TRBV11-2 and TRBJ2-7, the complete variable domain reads EAGVAQSPRYKIIEKRQSVAFWCNPISGHATLYWYQQILGQGPKLLIQFQNNGVVDDSQLPKDRFSAERLKGVDSTLKIQPAKLEDSAVYLCADSPLSGQGYYKQYFGPGTRLTVT.

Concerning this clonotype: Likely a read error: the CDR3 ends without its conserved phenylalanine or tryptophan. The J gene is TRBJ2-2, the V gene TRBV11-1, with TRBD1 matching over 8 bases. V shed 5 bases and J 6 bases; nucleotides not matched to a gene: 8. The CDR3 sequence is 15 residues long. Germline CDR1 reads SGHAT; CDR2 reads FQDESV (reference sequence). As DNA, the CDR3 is TGTGCCAGCAGCAAAAGGGACAGGTGGCCCGGGGAGCTGTTTCTT. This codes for CASSKRDRWPGELFL.

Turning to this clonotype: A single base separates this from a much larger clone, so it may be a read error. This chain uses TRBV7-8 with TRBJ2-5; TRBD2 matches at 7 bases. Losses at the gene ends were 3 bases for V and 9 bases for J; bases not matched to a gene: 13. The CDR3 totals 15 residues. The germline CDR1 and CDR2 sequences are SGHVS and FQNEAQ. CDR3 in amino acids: CASSFGGGPREAQYF. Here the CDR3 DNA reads TGTGCCAGCAGCTTTGGGGGAGGGCCCCGGGAGGCCCAGTACTTC.

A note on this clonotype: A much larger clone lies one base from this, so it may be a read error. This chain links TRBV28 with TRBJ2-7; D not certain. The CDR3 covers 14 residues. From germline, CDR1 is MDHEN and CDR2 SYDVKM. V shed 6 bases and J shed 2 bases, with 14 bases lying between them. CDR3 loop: CASRSRRLPYEQYF. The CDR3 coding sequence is TGTGCCAGCAGAAGTCGACGGCTTCCCTACGAGCAGTACTTC.

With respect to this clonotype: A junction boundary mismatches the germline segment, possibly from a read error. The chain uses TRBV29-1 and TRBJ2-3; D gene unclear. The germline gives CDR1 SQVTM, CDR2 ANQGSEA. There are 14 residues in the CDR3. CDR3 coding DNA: TGCAACGTTGATGGCAATGTCTTAACAGATACGCAGTATTTT. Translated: CNVDGNVLTDTQYF.

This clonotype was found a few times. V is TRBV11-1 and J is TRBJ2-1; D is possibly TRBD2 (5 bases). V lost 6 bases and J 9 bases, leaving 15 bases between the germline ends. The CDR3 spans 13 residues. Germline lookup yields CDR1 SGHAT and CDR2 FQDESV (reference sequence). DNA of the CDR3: TGTGCCAGCAGTTACCTTTCCCGGGGTGAGCAGTTCTTC. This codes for CASSYLSRGEQFF.